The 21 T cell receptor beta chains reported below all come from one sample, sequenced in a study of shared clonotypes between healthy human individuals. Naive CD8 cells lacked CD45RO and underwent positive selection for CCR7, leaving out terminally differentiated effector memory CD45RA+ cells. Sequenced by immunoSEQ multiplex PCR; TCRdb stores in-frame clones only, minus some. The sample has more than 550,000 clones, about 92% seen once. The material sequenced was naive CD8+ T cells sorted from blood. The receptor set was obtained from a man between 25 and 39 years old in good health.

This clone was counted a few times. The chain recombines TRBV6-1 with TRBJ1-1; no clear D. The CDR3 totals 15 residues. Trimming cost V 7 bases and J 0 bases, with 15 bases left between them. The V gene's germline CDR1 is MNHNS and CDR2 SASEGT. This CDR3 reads CASKGSGPMNTEAFF. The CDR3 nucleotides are TGTGCCAGCAAAGGTTCCGGGCCTATGAACACTGAAGCTTTCTTT.

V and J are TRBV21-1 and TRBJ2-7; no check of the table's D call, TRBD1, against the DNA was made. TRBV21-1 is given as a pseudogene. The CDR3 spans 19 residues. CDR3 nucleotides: TGTGCCAGCAGCAAAGCGCTTAAGGGGGGACAGAGCCTCTCCTACGAGCAGTACTTC. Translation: CASSKALKGGQSLSYEQYF.

DNA for the CDR3: TGTGCCAGCAGTACAAGGAACACCGGGGAGCTGTTTTTT. Translated, it gives CASSTRNTGELFF. The V and J genes are TRBV9 and TRBJ2-2; no reliable D call. The CDR3 is made up of 13 amino acids. V lost 5 bases, J lost 1 base, and 6 bases lay in between. CDR1 and CDR2 (germline): SGDLS, YYNGEE.

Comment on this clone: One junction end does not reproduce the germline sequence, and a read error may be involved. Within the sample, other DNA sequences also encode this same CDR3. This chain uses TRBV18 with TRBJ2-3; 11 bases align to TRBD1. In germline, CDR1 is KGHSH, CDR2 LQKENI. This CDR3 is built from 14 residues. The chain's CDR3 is CASSGQGDTDTQYF. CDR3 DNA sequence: TGCGCCAGCTCGGGACAGGGGGACACAGATACGCAGTATTTT. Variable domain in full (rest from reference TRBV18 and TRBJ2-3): NAGVMQNPRHLVRRRGQEARLRCSPMKGHSHVYWYRQLPEEGLKFMVYLQKENIIDESGMPKERFSAEFPKEGPSILRIQQVVRGDSAAYFCASSGQGDTDTQYFGPGTRLTVL.

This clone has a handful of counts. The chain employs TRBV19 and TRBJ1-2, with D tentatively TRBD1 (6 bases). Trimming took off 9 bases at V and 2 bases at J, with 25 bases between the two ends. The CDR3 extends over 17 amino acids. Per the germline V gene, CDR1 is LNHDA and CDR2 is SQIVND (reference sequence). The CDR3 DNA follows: TGTGCCAGCGGTGATCGGGACATTATCCGGGGCAACTATGGCTACACCTTC. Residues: CASGDRDIIRGNYGYTF.

The CDR3 bases are TGCGCCAGCAGCCAAGCCCAGGGTAGCAATCAGCCCCAGCATTTT. Translating it yields CASSQAQGSNQPQHF. V is TRBV4-3 and J is TRBJ1-5, with D perhaps matching TRBD1 (5 bases). The CDR3 consists of 15 residues. Germline CDR1 and CDR2: LGHNA and YSLEER. The V gene lost 1 base and the J gene lost 0 bases, with 7 bases spanning the gap.

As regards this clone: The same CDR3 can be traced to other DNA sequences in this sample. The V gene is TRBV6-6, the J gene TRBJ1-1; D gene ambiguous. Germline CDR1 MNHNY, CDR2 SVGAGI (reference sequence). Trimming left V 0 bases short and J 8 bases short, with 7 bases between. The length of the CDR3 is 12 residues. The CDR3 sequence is CASSYSSREAFF. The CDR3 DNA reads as TGTGCCAGCAGTTACTCGAGCAGGGAAGCTTTCTTT.

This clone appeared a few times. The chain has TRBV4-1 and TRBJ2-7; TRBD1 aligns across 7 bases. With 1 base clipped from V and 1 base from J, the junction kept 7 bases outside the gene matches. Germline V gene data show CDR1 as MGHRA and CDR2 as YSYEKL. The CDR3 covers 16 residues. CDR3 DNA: TGCGCCAGCAGCCAAGCCATCCCGGGACAGTCCTACGAGCAGTACTTC. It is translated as CASSQAIPGQSYEQYF.

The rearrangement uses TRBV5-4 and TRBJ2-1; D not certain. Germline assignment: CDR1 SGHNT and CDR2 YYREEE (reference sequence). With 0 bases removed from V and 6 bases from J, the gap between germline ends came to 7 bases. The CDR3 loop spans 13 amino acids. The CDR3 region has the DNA TGTGCCAGCAGCTTGGCAGGCTCCAATGAGCAGTTCTTC. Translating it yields CASSLAGSNEQFF.

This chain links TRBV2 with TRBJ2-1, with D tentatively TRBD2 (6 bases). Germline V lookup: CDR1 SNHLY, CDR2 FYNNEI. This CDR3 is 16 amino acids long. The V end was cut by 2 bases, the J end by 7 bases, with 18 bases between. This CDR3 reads CASSETSQLAENEQFF. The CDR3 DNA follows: TGTGCCAGCAGTGAAACTAGCCAACTCGCTGAGAATGAGCAGTTCTTC.

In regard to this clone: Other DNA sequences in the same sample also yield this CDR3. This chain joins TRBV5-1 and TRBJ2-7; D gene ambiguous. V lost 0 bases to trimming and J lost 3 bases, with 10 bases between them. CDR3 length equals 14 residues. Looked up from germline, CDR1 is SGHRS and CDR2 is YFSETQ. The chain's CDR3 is CASSLAGNSYEQYF. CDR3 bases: TGCGCCAGCAGCTTGGCCGGTAACAGCTACGAGCAGTACTTC.

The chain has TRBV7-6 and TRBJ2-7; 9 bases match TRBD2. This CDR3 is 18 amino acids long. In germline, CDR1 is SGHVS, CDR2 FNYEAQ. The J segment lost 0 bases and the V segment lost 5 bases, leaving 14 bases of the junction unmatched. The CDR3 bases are TGTGCCAGCAGCACAGTCGTAGCGGGAGATTCGGCCTCCTACGAGCAGTACTTC. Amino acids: CASSTVVAGDSASYEQYF. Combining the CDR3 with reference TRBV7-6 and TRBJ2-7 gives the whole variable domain GAGVSQSPRYKVTKRGQDVALRCDPISGHVSLYWYRQALGQGPEFLTYFNYEAQQDKSGLPNDRFSAERPEGSISTLTIQRTEQRDSAMYRCASSTVVAGDSASYEQYFGPGTRLTVT.

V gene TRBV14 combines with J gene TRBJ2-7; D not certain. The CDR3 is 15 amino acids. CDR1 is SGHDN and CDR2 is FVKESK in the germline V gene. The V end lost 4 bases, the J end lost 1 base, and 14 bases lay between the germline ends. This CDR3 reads CASSPRIGESYEQYF. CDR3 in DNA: TGTGCCAGCAGCCCTCGAATCGGAGAATCCTACGAGCAGTACTTC.

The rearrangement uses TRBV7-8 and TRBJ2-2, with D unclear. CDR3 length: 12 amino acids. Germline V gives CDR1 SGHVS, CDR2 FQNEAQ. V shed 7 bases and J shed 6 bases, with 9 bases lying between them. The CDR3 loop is CASTRGPGELFF. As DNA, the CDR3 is TGTGCCAGCACCCGCGGTCCCGGGGAGCTGTTTTTT. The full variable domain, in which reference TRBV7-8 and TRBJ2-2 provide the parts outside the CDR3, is GAGVSQSPRYKVAKRGQDVALRCDPISGHVSLFWYQQALGQGPEFLTYFQNEAQLDKSGLPSDRFFAERPEGSVSTLKIQRTQQEDSAVYLCASTRGPGELFFGEGSRLTVL.

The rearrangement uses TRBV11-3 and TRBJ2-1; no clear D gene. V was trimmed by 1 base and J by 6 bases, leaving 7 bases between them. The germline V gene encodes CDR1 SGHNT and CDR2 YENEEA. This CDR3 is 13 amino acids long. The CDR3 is CASSLGFGNEQFF. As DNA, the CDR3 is TGTGCCAGCAGCTTAGGGTTCGGCAATGAGCAGTTCTTC.

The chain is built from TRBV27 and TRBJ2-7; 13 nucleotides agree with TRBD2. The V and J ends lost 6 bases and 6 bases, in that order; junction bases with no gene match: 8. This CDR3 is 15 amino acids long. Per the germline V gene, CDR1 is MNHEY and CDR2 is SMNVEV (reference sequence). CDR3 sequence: CASRWTSGSPSEQYF. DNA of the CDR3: TGTGCCAGCAGATGGACTAGCGGGAGTCCTAGCGAGCAGTACTTC.

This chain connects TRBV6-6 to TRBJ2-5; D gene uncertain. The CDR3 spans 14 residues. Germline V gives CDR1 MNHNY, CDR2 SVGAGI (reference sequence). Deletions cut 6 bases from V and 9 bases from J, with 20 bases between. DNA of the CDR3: TGTGCCAGCAGCCTTGACCGGTCCAATGGGCCCCAGTACTTC. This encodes CASSLDRSNGPQYF.

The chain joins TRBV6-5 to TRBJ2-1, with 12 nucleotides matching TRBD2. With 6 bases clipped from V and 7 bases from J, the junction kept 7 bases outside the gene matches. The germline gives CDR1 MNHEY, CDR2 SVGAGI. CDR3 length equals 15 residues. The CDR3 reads CASRQGLAGTNEQFF. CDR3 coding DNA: TGTGCCAGCAGGCAAGGACTAGCGGGAACGAATGAGCAGTTCTTC.

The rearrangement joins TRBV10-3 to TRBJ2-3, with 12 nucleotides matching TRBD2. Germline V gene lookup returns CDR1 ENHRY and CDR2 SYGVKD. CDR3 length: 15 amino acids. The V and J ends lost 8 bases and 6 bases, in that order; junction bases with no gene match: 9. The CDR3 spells CAIGGTSGFQDTQYF. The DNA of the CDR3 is TGTGCCATCGGCGGGACTAGCGGGTTTCAGGATACGCAGTATTTT.

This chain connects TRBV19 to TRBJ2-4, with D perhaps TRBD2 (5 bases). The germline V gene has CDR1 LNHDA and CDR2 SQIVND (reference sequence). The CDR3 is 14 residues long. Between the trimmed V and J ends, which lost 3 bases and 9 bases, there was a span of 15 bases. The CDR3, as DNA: TGTGCCAGTAGTATGCGGCAAACCGGAGGCATTCAGTACTTC. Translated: CASSMRQTGGIQYF.

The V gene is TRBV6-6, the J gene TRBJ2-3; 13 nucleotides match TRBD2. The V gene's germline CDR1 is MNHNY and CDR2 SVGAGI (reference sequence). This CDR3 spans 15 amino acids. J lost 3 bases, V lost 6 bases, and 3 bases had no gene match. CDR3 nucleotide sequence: TGTGCCAGCAGGGAGGGACTAGCGGGAACAGATACGCAGTATTTT. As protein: CASREGLAGTDTQYF.